This T cell receptor (beta chain) was sequenced for a study of blood T cell repertoires in COVID-19. The wider study: Donors in the United States, Italy and Spain gave samples during acute or convalescent COVID-19.

The data were produced by immunoSEQ multiplex PCR, yet TCRdb's version contains in-frame clones alone and is incomplete. The data hold some 16,000 clones, with 90% to 95% observed a single time. Germline V CDR1 and CDR2: LNHDA, SQIVND (reference sequence). The CDR3 length is 14 residues. Trimming cost V 7 bases and J 10 bases, with 20 bases left between them. The chain combines TRBV19 with TRBJ2-1; a weak D match, TRBD1 (7 bases). Material: peripheral blood. The receptor was isolated from a human donor in a cohort sampled during active COVID-19. The CDR3 nucleotides are TGTGCCAGTAACTCCAGGGGGACCCTAGCGGAGCAGTTCTTC. Its protein is CASNSRGTLAEQFF.